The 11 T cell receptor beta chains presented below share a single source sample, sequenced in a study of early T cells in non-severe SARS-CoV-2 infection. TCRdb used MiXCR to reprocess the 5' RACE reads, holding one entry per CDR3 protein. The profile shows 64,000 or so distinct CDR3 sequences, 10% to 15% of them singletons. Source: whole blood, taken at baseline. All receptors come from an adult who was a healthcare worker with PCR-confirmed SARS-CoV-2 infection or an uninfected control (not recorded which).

For the CDR3, the DNA is TGTGCCAGCAGCCAACAACAGAACACTGAAGCTTTCTTT. This encodes CASSQQQNTEAFF. V and J are TRBV14 and TRBJ1-1; D remains ambiguous. V lost 2 bases, J lost 1 base, and 5 bases lay in between. The CDR3 length is 13 residues. The germline V gene has CDR1 SGHDN and CDR2 FVKESK. Using reference TRBV14 and TRBJ1-1 for the parts outside the CDR3, the full variable domain is EAGVTQFPSHSVIEKGQTVTLRCDPISGHDNLYWYRRVMGKEIKFLLHFVKESKQDESGMPNNRFLAERTGGTYSTLKVQPAELEDSGVYFCASSQQQNTEAFFGQGTRLTVV.

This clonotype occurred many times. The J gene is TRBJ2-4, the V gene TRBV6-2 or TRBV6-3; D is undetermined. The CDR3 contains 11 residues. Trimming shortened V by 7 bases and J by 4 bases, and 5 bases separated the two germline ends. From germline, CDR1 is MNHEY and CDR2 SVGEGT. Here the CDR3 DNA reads TGTGCCAGCAAAAGGAAAAACATTCAGTACTTC. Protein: CASKRKNIQYF.

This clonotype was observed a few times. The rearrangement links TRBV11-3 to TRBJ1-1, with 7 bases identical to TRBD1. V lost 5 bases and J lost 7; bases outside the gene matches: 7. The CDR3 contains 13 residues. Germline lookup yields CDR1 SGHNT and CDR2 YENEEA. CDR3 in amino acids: CASSPTGVGEAFF. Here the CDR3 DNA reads TGTGCCAGCAGCCCTACAGGGGTAGGTGAAGCTTTCTTT. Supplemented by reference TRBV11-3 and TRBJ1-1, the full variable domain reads EAGVVQSPRYKIIEKKQPVAFWCNPISGHNTLYWYLQNLGQGPELLIRYENEEAVDDSQLPKDRFSAERLKGVDSTLKIQPAELGDSAVYLCASSPTGVGEAFFGQGTRLTVV.

The DNA for the CDR3 is TGCGCCAGCAGCCGACAACCGGGACTAGCTGTCTCAGATACGCAGTATTTT. This encodes CASSRQPGLAVSDTQYF. The chain recombines TRBV4-3 with TRBJ2-3; the match to TRBD2 covers 9 bases. V shed 4 bases, J shed 4 bases, and the junction held 12 bases outside the gene matches. CDR3 length equals 17 residues. CDR1 is LGHNA and CDR2 is YSLEER in the germline V gene.

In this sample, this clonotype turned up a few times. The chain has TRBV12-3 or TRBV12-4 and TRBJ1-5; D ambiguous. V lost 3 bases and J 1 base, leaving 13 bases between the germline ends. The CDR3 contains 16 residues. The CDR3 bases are TGTGCCAGCAGTTTTCTCACCAGGCGGAGCAATCAGCCCCAGCATTTT. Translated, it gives CASSFLTRRSNQPQHF.

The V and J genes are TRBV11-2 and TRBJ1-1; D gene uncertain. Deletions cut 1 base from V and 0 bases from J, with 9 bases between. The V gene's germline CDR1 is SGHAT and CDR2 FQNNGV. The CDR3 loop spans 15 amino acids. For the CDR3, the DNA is TGTGCCAGCAGCTTAGGAGTATCCATGAACACTGAAGCTTTCTTT. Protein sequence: CASSLGVSMNTEAFF.

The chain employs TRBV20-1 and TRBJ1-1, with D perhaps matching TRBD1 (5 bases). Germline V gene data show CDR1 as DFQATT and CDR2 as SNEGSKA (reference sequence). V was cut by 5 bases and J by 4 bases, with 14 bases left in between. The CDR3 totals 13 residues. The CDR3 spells CSAYLAGFTEAFF. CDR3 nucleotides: TGCAGTGCTTACCTGGCAGGGTTCACTGAAGCTTTCTTT.

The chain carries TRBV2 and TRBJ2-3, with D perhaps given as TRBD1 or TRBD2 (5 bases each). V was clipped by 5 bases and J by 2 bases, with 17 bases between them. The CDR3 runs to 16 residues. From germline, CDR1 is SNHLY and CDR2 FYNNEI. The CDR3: CASSPGTSTFTDTQYF. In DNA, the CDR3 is TGTGCCAGCAGTCCCGGGACCTCTACCTTCACAGATACGCAGTATTTT.

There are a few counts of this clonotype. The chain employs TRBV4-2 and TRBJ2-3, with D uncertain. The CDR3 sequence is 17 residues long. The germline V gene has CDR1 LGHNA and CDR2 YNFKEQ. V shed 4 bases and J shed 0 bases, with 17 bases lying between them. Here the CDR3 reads CASSPRLADTSTDTQYF. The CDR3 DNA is TGTGCCAGCAGCCCCAGACTGGCCGATACTAGCACAGATACGCAGTATTTT.

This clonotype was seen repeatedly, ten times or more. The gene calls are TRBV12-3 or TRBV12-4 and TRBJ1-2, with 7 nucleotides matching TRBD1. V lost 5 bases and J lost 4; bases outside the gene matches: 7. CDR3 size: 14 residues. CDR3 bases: TGTGCCAGCAGTCCCCGACAGGGCTCCTATGGCTACACCTTC. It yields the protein CASSPRQGSYGYTF.

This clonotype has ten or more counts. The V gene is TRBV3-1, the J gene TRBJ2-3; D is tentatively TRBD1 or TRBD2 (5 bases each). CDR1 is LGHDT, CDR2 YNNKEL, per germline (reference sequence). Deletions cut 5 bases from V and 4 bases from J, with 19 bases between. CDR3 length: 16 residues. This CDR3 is CASSSLQNWGSDTQYF. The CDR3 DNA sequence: TGTGCCAGCAGCTCGCTTCAAAACTGGGGGTCAGATACGCAGTATTTT.